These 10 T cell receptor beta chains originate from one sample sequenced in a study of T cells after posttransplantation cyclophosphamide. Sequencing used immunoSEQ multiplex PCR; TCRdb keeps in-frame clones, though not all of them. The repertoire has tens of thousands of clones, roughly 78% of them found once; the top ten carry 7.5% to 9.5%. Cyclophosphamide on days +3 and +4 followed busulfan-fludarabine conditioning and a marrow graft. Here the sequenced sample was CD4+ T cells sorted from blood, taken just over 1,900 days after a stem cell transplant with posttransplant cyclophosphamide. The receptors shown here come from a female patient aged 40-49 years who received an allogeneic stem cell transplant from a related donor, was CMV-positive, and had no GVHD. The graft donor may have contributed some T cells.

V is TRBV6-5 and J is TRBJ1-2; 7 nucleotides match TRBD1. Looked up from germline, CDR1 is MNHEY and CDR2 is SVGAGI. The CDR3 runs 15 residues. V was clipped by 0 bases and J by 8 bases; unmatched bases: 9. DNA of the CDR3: TGTGCCAGCAGTTACTCAGACGGCAGGGGGTACGGCTACACCTTC. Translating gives CASSYSDGRGYGYTF.

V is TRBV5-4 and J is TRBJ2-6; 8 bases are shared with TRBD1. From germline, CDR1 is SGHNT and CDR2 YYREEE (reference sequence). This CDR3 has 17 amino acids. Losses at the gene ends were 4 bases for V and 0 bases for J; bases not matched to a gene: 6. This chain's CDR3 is CASSHRDRYSGANVLTF. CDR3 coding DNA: TGTGCCAGCAGCCACCGGGACAGGTACTCTGGGGCCAACGTCCTGACTTTC.

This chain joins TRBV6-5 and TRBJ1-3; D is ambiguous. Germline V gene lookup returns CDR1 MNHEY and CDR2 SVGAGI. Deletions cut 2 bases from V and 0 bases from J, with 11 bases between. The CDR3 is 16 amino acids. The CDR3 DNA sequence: TGTGCCAGCAGTTACCGGGAGTTCGGCTCTGGAAACACCATATATTTT. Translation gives CASSYREFGSGNTIYF.

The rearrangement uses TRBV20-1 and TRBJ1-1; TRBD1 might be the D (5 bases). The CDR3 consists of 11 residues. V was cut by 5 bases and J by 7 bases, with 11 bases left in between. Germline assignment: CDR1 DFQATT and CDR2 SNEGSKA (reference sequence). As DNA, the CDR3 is TGCAGTGCTCATCCGGGACTTGAAGCTTTCTTT. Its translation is CSAHPGLEAFF.

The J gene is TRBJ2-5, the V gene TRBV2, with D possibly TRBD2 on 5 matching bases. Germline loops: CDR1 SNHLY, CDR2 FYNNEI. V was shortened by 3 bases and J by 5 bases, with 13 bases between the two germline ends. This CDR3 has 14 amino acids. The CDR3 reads CASSESTRRETQYF. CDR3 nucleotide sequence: TGTGCCAGCAGTGAGTCAACTAGGCGGGAGACCCAGTACTTC.

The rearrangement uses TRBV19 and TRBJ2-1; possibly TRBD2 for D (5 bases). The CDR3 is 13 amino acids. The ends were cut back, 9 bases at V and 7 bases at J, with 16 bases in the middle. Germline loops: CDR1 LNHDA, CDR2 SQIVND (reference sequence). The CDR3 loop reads CARSWTCKNEQFF. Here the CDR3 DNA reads TGTGCCAGGAGCTGGACTTGTAAAAATGAGCAGTTCTTC.

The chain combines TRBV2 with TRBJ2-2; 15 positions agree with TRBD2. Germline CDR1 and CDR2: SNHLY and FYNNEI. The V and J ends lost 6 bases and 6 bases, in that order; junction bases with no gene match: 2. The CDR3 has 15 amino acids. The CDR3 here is CASRRTSGGAGELFF. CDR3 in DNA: TGTGCCAGCAGAAGGACTAGCGGGGGGGCCGGGGAGCTGTTTTTT. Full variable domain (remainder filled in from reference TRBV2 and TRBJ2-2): EPEVTQTPSHQVTQMGQEVILRCVPISNHLYFYWYRQILGQKVEFLVSFYNNEISEKSEIFDDQFSVERPDGSNFTLKIRSTKLEDSAMYFCASRRTSGGAGELFFGEGSRLTVL.

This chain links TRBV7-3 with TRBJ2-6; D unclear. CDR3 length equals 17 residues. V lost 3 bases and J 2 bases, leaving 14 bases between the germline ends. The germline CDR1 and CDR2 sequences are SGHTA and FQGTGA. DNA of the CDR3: TGTGCCAGCAGCTTCTCAGGCTCCATGGCTGGGGCCAACGTCCTGACTTTC. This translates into CASSFSGSMAGANVLTF.

The CDR3 DNA sequence: TGTGCCAGCAGCTTAGGCGGGGCCACTGAAGCTTTCTTT. This translates into CASSLGGATEAFF. This chain uses TRBV7-6 with TRBJ1-1; a weak D match, TRBD1 (5 bases). The CDR3 is 13 amino acids. CDR1 is SGHVS and CDR2 is FNYEAQ in the germline V gene. Deletions cut 1 base from V and 4 bases from J, with 7 bases between.

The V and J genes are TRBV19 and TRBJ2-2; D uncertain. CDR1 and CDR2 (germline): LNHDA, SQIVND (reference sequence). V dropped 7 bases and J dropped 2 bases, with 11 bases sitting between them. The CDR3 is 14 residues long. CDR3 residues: CASKARLNTGELFF. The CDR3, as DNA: TGTGCCAGTAAGGCGAGGCTAAACACCGGGGAGCTGTTTTTT.